This T cell receptor (beta chain) comes out of a study of T cells after yellow fever vaccination (dated by TCRdb to between 2019 and 2020). General notes on the study: The SMART-Seq v4 Ultra Low Input RNA kit was used to prepare libraries from fractions with low cell numbers. Bulk TCR alpha and beta repertoires were sequenced longitudinally to track T-cell clones before and after primary and booster YFV17D yellow fever vaccination. The cohort comprised two healthy male donors, one aged 18 to 29 and one aged 30 to 40 years. Blood was collected at multiple timepoints before and after primary and secondary immunization, and bulk PBMC replicates and cell subsets were isolated. Results and caveats for the whole study, not just this receptor: Only a couple of donors were included in the study, so the extent to which the findings can be generalized is limited. After the booster, most clones that had expanded after primary vaccination were detected again (around 97% of CD4 and about 88% of CD8), suggesting broad maintenance of memory. FACS-sorted repertoires could contain abundant contaminating clonotypes from the bulk population, so computational filtering was required. The secondary T-cell response was weaker than the primary response but faster, peaking on day 5 instead of day 15. A small share of clonotypes occurred in both CD4 and CD8 compartments, likely arising from convergent recombination.

This clonotype came up a few times. Its antigen has not been determined. No much larger clone is present one base from it, and per-base qualities are unavailable. TCR cDNA was synthesized by 5'RACE template switching, which introduced a universal primer site and unique molecular identifiers. cDNA synthesis was primed from both the TCR alpha and TCR beta constant segments. Two PCR steps were used to amplify libraries, with sample barcodes and sequencing adapters being added in the second step. Libraries were sequenced on Illumina HiSeq 2500 (2x100 bp) or NovaSeq (2x150 bp). Turning to the authors' computational methods: Reads were demultiplexed and collapsed into UMI consensus sequences with MIGEC, and V(D)J alignment was performed with MiXCR. Clonotypes responding to the vaccine were identified with edgeR on replicate PBMC samples, with the criteria of FDR below 0.01 and a log2 fold change above 5 up to day 15. Each bulk clonotype received a CD4 or CD8 identity based on whether the sequenced CD4 or CD8 repertoire contained that clonotype at higher abundance. The public sequencing data were trimmed at Q25 with fastp and processed into clonotypes with MiXCR by TCRdb, which kept only in-frame beta chains. Every distinct CDR3 protein forms one entry, paired with its most common genes and DNA. The V and J calls and clone size come from TCRdb's table, not from the authors' own analysis. The sample data list a few hundred thousand distinct CDR3 sequences, and 7% to 10% of these were observed just once. The ten largest clonotypes hold 17% of the sample.

CDR1 and CDR2 are read off the germline V gene (reference sequence) as WNHNN and SYGVQD. The germline ends are 18 bases apart after V is trimmed by 6 bases and J by 0 bases. The CDR3 numbers 17 residues from cysteine through phenylalanine. Of the read, only the CDR3 DNA is kept; its 51 bases are in frame from base 1. Per the publication, the treatment or condition label means: live attenuated yellow fever vaccine strain. At every blood-draw timepoint, two biological replicates of bulk PBMCs were collected. A standard Ficoll-Paque protocol was used to isolate PBMCs from peripheral blood. TriZol was used to extract RNA from bulk PBMCs, from CD4 and CD8 fractions, and from dextramer-positive and dextramer-negative fractions.

The starting material was PBMCs, obtained 45 days after the first yellow fever vaccination. The source of this sequence is a man younger than 35 who received the YFV17D yellow fever vaccine. Recombination linked TRBV10-1 to TRBJ1-5, with TRBD1 perhaps the D gene, on 5 matching bases. CDR3 region: CASSGTPRPYSNQPQHF. The DNA reads as follows: TGCGCCAGCAGCGGGACCCCGAGGCCATATAGCAATCAGCCCCAGCATTTT.